This TCR beta chain was recorded in a study of regulatory T cells in long-lasting Graves disease. The length of the CDR3 is 16 residues. Per the germline V gene, CDR1 is SEHNR and CDR2 is FQNEAQ (reference sequence). J gave up 3 bases and V 5 bases, and 10 bases lay outside the gene matches. Arm-PCR of CDR3 regions and iRepertoire HTBI primers were used to build TCR beta libraries. Each CDR3 protein is one row after TCRdb ran MiXCR on the multiplex PCR reads. The table has hundreds of thousands of distinct CDR3 sequences, 20% to 25% seen once. Time point indicated: persistent/refractory GD, antithyroid drugs over 5 years with positive TRAb. PBMCs provided the RNA from which the TCR library was made. This clonotype has just a few counts. The target antigen is unknown. Study-wide results and limits: Possibly, accuracy suffered from the small sample size. Newly diagnosed patients shared around 910 public clonotypes; persistent patients shared under 3,000.

The chain employs TRBV7-9 and TRBJ1-5; 7 positions agree with TRBD1. This TCR came from a female donor with Graves disease. This sample comprised peripheral blood mononuclear cells (PBMCs), obtained when the disease was refractory, from a patient treated with antithyroid drugs. Here the CDR3 DNA reads TGTGCCAGCAGCCGGAGACAGGGAACCTCCAATCAGCCCCAGCATTTT. Protein sequence: CASSRRQGTSNQPQHF.